These 29 T cell receptor beta chains were sequenced from one sample in a study of blood T cell repertoires in COVID-19. Produced via immunoSEQ multiplex PCR; TCRdb's table is partial and in-frame only. The sample consists of about 150,000 clones, 78% of them appearing once. Sequenced input: peripheral blood. Receptors were obtained from an elderly woman with acute or convalescent COVID-19.

The chain has TRBV28 and TRBJ1-5; 10 bases are shared with TRBD1. Trimming at V came to 5 bases and at J to 5 bases, leaving 12 bases not matched to a gene. The CDR3 runs 17 residues. CDR1 and CDR2 (germline): MDHEN, SYDVKM. The CDR3 here is CASSKFGGQGEYQPQHF. The CDR3 DNA reads as TGTGCCAGCAGTAAATTCGGCGGACAGGGGGAATATCAGCCCCAGCATTTT.

The V gene is TRBV12-3 or TRBV12-4, the J gene TRBJ2-5; no definite D call. With 6 bases removed from V and 9 bases from J, the gap between germline ends came to 11 bases. The CDR3 has 11 residues. CDR3 DNA: TGTGCCAGCAGCCATGGAGCGTCCCAGTACTTC. This gives the protein CASSHGASQYF.

This chain links TRBV12-3 or TRBV12-4 with TRBJ1-1; 7 bases match TRBD1. This CDR3 has 13 amino acids. V was clipped by 7 bases and J by 1 base; unmatched bases: 3. The CDR3 region is CASTRDRNTEAFF. CDR3 DNA: TGTGCCAGCACGAGGGACAGGAACACTGAAGCTTTCTTT.

DNA of the CDR3: TGTGCCAGCAGCCCACTAAAGGGGTCCAACAATGAGCAGTTCTTC. It specifies CASSPLKGSNNEQFF. V is TRBV5-6 and J is TRBJ2-1; tentative D call: TRBD1 (5 bases). Trimming removed 4 bases at V and 5 bases at J, with 16 bases between. The CDR3 loop spans 15 amino acids. Germline-derived CDR1 and CDR2 are SGHDT and YYEEEE. Drawing the rest from reference TRBV5-6 and TRBJ2-1, the complete variable domain is DAGVTQSPTHLIKTRGQQVTLRCSPKSGHDTVSWYQQALGQGPQFIFQYYEEEERQRGNFPDRFSGHQFPNYSSELNVNALLLGDSALYLCASSPLKGSNNEQFFGPGTRLTVL.

This clone was seen more than once but under ten times. The chain has TRBV19 and TRBJ2-7; 10 nucleotides agree with TRBD1. Germline lookup yields CDR1 LNHDA and CDR2 SQIVND (reference sequence). The CDR3 loop spans 16 amino acids. With 3 bases clipped from V and 2 bases from J, the junction kept 7 bases outside the gene matches. The CDR3 nucleotides read TGTGCCAGTAGTATGAAGACAGGGGGCTCCCCCTACGAGCAGTACTTC. This sequence encodes CASSMKTGGSPYEQYF.

The CDR3 coding sequence is TGTGCCAGCAGCCAAGGACTGCTCTCTGGAAACACCATATATTTT. It codes for CASSQGLLSGNTIYF. J is TRBJ1-3 and V is TRBV3-1 (or the pseudogene TRBV3-2); no clear D gene. Deletions cut 1 base from V and 0 bases from J, with 7 bases between. The germline V gene has CDR1 LGHDT and CDR2 YNNKEL (reference sequence). This CDR3 spans 15 amino acids.

The chain links TRBV30 to TRBJ1-4; possible D gene TRBD1, 6 bases. This CDR3 comprises 13 residues. Deletions cut 2 bases from V and 8 bases from J, with 12 bases between. The germline gives CDR1 GTSNPN, CDR2 SVGIG (reference sequence). The CDR3 spells CAWSSGAGEKLFF. The CDR3 DNA is TGTGCCTGGAGTTCAGGGGCCGGGGAAAAACTGTTTTTT.

The chain has TRBV19 and TRBJ2-3; 9 nucleotides line up with TRBD1. J was trimmed by 1 base and V by 5 bases; bases with no gene match: 10. The CDR3 has 17 residues. Per the germline V gene, CDR1 is LNHDA and CDR2 is SQIVND (reference sequence). The CDR3 region is CASSSRRWDRGTDTQYF. CDR3 bases: TGTGCCAGTAGTTCCCGTAGGTGGGACAGGGGCACAGATACGCAGTATTTT.

The genes are TRBV7-2 and TRBJ1-6; 7 bases are shared with TRBD1. Germline lookup yields CDR1 SGHTA and CDR2 FQGNSA. This CDR3 has 14 residues. The J segment lost 2 bases and the V segment lost 11 bases, leaving 6 bases of the junction unmatched. The CDR3 region is CAVRQGPYNSPLHF. The CDR3 nucleotides read TGTGCCGTCCGACAGGGTCCCTATAATTCACCCCTCCACTTT.

The sample holds a few counts of this clone. The CDR3 loop reads CASSQLGGGTDTQYF. CDR3 coding DNA: TGTGCCAGCAGCCAACTCGGGGGGGGCACAGATACGCAGTATTTT. The chain joins TRBV5-5 to TRBJ2-3, with 8 bases aligning to TRBD2. The germline V gene has CDR1 SGHKS and CDR2 YYEKEE (reference sequence). The CDR3 covers 15 residues. Trimming at V came to 4 bases and at J to 1 base, leaving 5 bases not matched to a gene.

V is TRBV24-1 and J is TRBJ2-3, with D possibly being TRBD2 (5 bases). The V end lost 7 bases, the J end lost 2 bases, and 18 bases lay between the germline ends. The CDR3 sequence is 16 residues long. Germline lookup yields CDR1 KGHDR and CDR2 SFDVKD. The CDR3 DNA sequence: TGTGCCACCAGCCGAGGGTTGGGCGGCTCCACAGATACGCAGTATTTT. It yields the protein CATSRGLGGSTDTQYF.

This clone occurred a few times. The J gene is TRBJ2-7, the V gene TRBV15; 8 nucleotides align to TRBD2. V lost 0 bases to trimming and J lost 1 base; unmatched junction nucleotides: 8. This CDR3 contains 17 residues. Germline V lookup: CDR1 LNHNV, CDR2 YYDKDF (reference sequence). CDR3 nucleotide sequence: TGTGCCACCAGCAGAGACCCCCAGGTAGCGGGATCCTACGAGCAGTACTTC. The encoded protein is CATSRDPQVAGSYEQYF.

V is TRBV10-1 and J is TRBJ2-2; 8 positions agree with TRBD1. This CDR3 spans 17 amino acids. Trimming removed 5 bases from V and 0 bases from J; junction bases left unmatched: 8. In germline, CDR1 is WNHNN, CDR2 SYGVQD (reference sequence). As DNA, the CDR3 is TGCGCCAGCAGTATCAGCGGACAGGGCGCGAACACCGGGGAGCTGTTTTTT. It yields the protein CASSISGQGANTGELFF.

The genes are TRBV4-1 and TRBJ2-7; TRBD1 might be the D (6 bases). CDR1 and CDR2 (germline): MGHRA, YSYEKL. Trimming took off 1 base at V and 3 bases at J, with 16 bases between the two ends. The CDR3 is made up of 16 amino acids. The CDR3 spells CASSQVLGTPIYEQYF. The CDR3 region has the DNA TGCGCCAGCAGCCAAGTTTTGGGGACACCTATCTACGAGCAGTACTTC.

The genes are TRBV5-6 and TRBJ2-1; weak D call: TRBD1 (6 bases). CDR3 size: 15 residues. Germline V gene data show CDR1 as SGHDT and CDR2 as YYEEEE. V was shortened by 4 bases and J by 4 bases, with 15 bases between the two germline ends. Here the CDR3 reads CASSLRQVQYNEQFF. The CDR3, as DNA: TGTGCCAGCAGCCTTAGACAGGTTCAATACAATGAGCAGTTCTTC. The full variable domain, in which reference TRBV5-6 and TRBJ2-1 provide the parts outside the CDR3, is DAGVTQSPTHLIKTRGQQVTLRCSPKSGHDTVSWYQQALGQGPQFIFQYYEEEERQRGNFPDRFSGHQFPNYSSELNVNALLLGDSALYLCASSLRQVQYNEQFFGPGTRLTVL.

The chain is built from TRBV6-1 and TRBJ1-4; maybe TRBD1 (5 bases). V lost 0 bases, J lost 8 bases, and 19 bases lay in between. Germline CDR1 is MNHNS and CDR2 is SASEGT. This CDR3 is 17 amino acids long. The CDR3 here is CASSEALHTGIGEKLFF. The DNA of the CDR3 is TGTGCCAGCAGTGAAGCGCTTCATACAGGCATAGGGGAAAAACTGTTTTTT.

J is TRBJ2-5 and V is TRBV10-1; 8 bases fit TRBD1. Looked up from germline, CDR1 is WNHNN and CDR2 is SYGVQD (reference sequence). Trimming removed 3 bases from V and 4 bases from J; junction bases left unmatched: 7. This CDR3 contains 15 residues. As DNA, the CDR3 is TGCGCCAGCAGTGAATCGCAGGGGGCCGGAGAGACCCAGTACTTC. Encoded protein: CASSESQGAGETQYF.

The V gene is TRBV7-3, the J gene TRBJ1-1; 8 nucleotides match TRBD1. The CDR3 extends over 14 amino acids. Per the germline V gene, CDR1 is SGHTA and CDR2 is FQGTGA. V gave up 6 bases and J gave up 4 bases; unmatched junction bases: 7. This chain's CDR3 is CASRDRAVATEAFF. The CDR3 DNA reads TGTGCCAGCAGGGACAGGGCGGTCGCCACTGAAGCTTTCTTT.

This clone was detected only a few times. This sample also contains other DNA sequences that code for the same CDR3. The V gene is TRBV18, the J gene TRBJ1-1; no reliable D call. The CDR3 consists of 13 residues. Germline values: CDR1 KGHSH, CDR2 LQKENI. V shed 3 bases and J shed 4 bases, with 9 bases lying between them. The DNA for the CDR3 is TGTGCCAGCTCACCGGGCACCTCCACTGAAGCTTTCTTT. The encoded protein is CASSPGTSTEAFF.

The V call is TRBV11-2, the J call TRBJ1-1; D is ambiguous. Germline CDR1 reads SGHAT; CDR2 reads FQNNGV. Trimming removed 4 bases at V and 1 base at J, with 7 bases between. The length of the CDR3 is 13 residues. The CDR3 is CASSWQENTEAFF. DNA for the CDR3: TGTGCCAGCAGCTGGCAGGAGAACACTGAAGCTTTCTTT.

The chain employs TRBV30 and TRBJ1-6; 9 bases map to TRBD1. Germline V gene sequence: CDR1 GTSNPN, CDR2 SVGIG (reference sequence). V lost 2 bases to trimming and J lost 6 bases; unmatched junction nucleotides: 5. The CDR3 runs 15 residues. CDR3 coding DNA: TGTGCCTGGAGTTCACAGGGGGCGAGTAATTCACCCCTCCACTTT. This sequence encodes CAWSSQGASNSPLHF.

This clone has just one count. This sequence joins TRBV11-2 and TRBJ2-7; 7 bases fit TRBD2. The CDR3 runs to 15 residues. Germline CDR1 is SGHAT and CDR2 is FQNNGV. Losses at the gene ends were 1 base for V and 5 bases for J; bases not matched to a gene: 8. DNA of the CDR3: TGTGCCAGCAGCTTAGGGGGGGGGATATACGACGAGCAGTACTTC. Translating gives CASSLGGGIYDEQYF.

The chain employs TRBV30 and TRBJ1-5, with a weak D call TRBD1 (5 bases). The germline V gene has CDR1 GTSNPN and CDR2 SVGIG (reference sequence). The V end lost 0 bases, the J end lost 6 bases, and 18 bases lay between the germline ends. The CDR3 length is 16 residues. CDR3 coding DNA: TGTGCCTGGAGTGTAATCGGACCGGGCGGGGGTCAGCCCCAGCATTTT. Its translation is CAWSVIGPGGGQPQHF.

V gene TRBV24-1 combines with J gene TRBJ1-5, with D unresolved. The V end was cut by 8 bases, the J end by 6 bases, with 4 bases between. CDR1 is KGHDR, CDR2 SFDVKD, per germline. The CDR3 is 10 residues long. The CDR3 loop reads CATTSQPQHF. In DNA form, the CDR3 reads TGTGCCACCACCTCTCAGCCCCAGCATTTT.

The chain recombines TRBV5-1 with TRBJ1-6; TRBD1 aligns across 7 bases. The CDR3 consists of 14 residues. V shed 1 base, J shed 10 bases, and the junction held 5 bases outside the gene matches. Germline CDR1 reads SGHRS; CDR2 reads YFSETQ. CDR3 loop: CASSLTGVESPLHF. CDR3 DNA: TGCGCCAGCAGCTTGACAGGGGTGGAATCACCCCTCCACTTT. Full variable domain (remainder filled in from reference TRBV5-1 and TRBJ1-6): KAGVTQTPRYLIKTRGQQVTLSCSPISGHRSVSWYQQTPGQGLQFLFEYFSETQRNKGNFPGRFSGRQFSNSRSEMNVSTLELGDSALYLCASSLTGVESPLHFGNGTRLTVT.

V gene TRBV6-5 combines with J gene TRBJ2-7; D gene uncertain. The CDR3 is made up of 13 amino acids. The V end was cut by 4 bases, the J end by 3 bases, with 10 bases between. Germline V CDR1 and CDR2: MNHEY, SVGAGI. The CDR3 sequence: CASSSVKFYEQYF. The CDR3 DNA is TGTGCCAGCAGTTCGGTAAAGTTCTACGAGCAGTACTTC.

This chain joins TRBV5-1 and TRBJ2-7; 9 bases agree with TRBD1. Germline V gene lookup returns CDR1 SGHRS and CDR2 YFSETQ. V dropped 1 base and J dropped 5; count of bases not matched to a gene: 4. CDR3 size: 14 residues. The CDR3 loop reads CASSLSGQGHEQYF. The CDR3 bases are TGCGCCAGCAGCTTGTCGGGACAGGGCCACGAGCAGTACTTC. The full variable domain, rest sourced from reference TRBV5-1 and TRBJ2-7, is KAGVTQTPRYLIKTRGQQVTLSCSPISGHRSVSWYQQTPGQGLQFLFEYFSETQRNKGNFPGRFSGRQFSNSRSEMNVSTLELGDSALYLCASSLSGQGHEQYFGPGTRLTVT.

The rearrangement joins TRBV18 to TRBJ1-2, with a weak D call TRBD1 (6 bases). This CDR3 spans 13 amino acids. Per germline, CDR1 KGHSH and CDR2 LQKENI. The V gene lost 6 bases and the J gene lost 8 bases, with 16 bases spanning the gap. CDR3 sequence: CASSPGQSNGYTF. In DNA, the CDR3 is TGTGCCAGCTCTCCCGGACAGTCGAACGGCTACACCTTC. Together with reference TRBV18 and TRBJ1-2, the CDR3 gives the full variable domain: NAGVMQNPRHLVRRRGQEARLRCSPMKGHSHVYWYRQLPEEGLKFMVYLQKENIIDESGMPKERFSAEFPKEGPSILRIQQVVRGDSAAYFCASSPGQSNGYTFGSGTRLTVV.

The V gene is TRBV4-1, the J gene TRBJ2-1; 15 nucleotides agree with TRBD2. CDR1 is MGHRA, CDR2 YSYEKL, per germline. The CDR3 loop spans 18 amino acids. V lost 2 bases to trimming and J lost 4 bases; unmatched junction nucleotides: 6. As DNA, the CDR3 is TGCGCCAGCAGCCAAAGGACTAGCGGGGGGGCAGGGTACAATGAGCAGTTCTTC. Protein product: CASSQRTSGGAGYNEQFF.